Sequencing of this TCR beta chain was carried out in a study of shared clonotypes between healthy human individuals. Terminally differentiated effector memory CD45RA+ cells were excluded by CCR7 positive selection of CD45RO-negative cells. This table comes from immunoSEQ multiplex PCR, and its TCRdb copy is limited to in-frame clones, with some not included. The table includes about 2.1 million clones, just over 90% detected once. The V end lost 5 bases, the J end lost 4 bases, and 6 bases lay between the germline ends. This CDR3 has 12 residues. Per the germline V gene, CDR1 is MDHEN and CDR2 is SYDVKM.

The TCR sequence derives from a young man in good health. Some clones in this sample may be carry-over from other donors' samples. The gene calls are TRBV28 and TRBJ1-5; no firm D call. The sequencing input was naive CD8+ T cells from PBMCs. The CDR3 reads CASSHTNQPQHF. CDR3 DNA: TGTGCCAGCAGTCATACAAATCAGCCCCAGCATTTT.